Listed below are T cell receptor beta chains from one sample, sequenced in a study of cytomegalovirus exposure and HLA in healthy donors. Profiling relied on immunoSEQ multiplex PCR, and the TCRdb table lists in-frame clones only, not all of them. The sample comprises approximately 150,000 clones, approximately 80% of which are singletons, and roughly an eighth rests with the top ten. Sequencing was performed on PBMCs. The receptor source for this set is a middle-aged woman in good health and CMV-seronegative. The CDR3 runs from the conserved cysteine through the conserved F or W.

v_call	j_call	cdr3_aa
TRBV11-3	TRBJ2-7	CASSLRGAGVDEQYF
TRBV7-8	TRBJ2-1	CASSSRTGRYNEQFF
TRBV11-2	TRBJ2-4	CASSLVTPGGAKNSQYF
TRBV4-1	TRBJ1-2	CASSQEENRGRTYGYTF
TRBV30	TRBJ1-1	CAWRYNIEAFF
TRBV15	TRBJ2-1	CATSRRLVDEQFF
TRBV28	TRBJ2-7	CASKESSYEQYF
TRBV11-2	TRBJ1-1	CASRYTGSAEAFF
TRBV7-9	TRBJ2-2	CASSFLTGELFF
TRBV6-4	TRBJ2-6	CASSLTESGANVLTF
TRBV7-9	TRBJ1-6	CASSLTRVTNSPLHF
TRBV6-4	TRBJ2-7	CASRVQGCEQYF
TRBV25-1	TRBJ1-2	CATNNRSLGGYTF
TRBV7-2	TRBJ2-2	CASSPIHFTGDDTGELFF
TRBV6-1	TRBJ1-2	CASSDPTGRGYTF
TRBV10-3	TRBJ2-5	CAISRTSGDQETQYF
TRBV9	TRBJ1-3	CASSVGQGGQGAGNTIYF
TRBV19	TRBJ1-2	CASSIDAGQKNYGYTF
TRBV6-5	TRBJ1-1	CASSRRDFTEAFF
TRBV5-1	TRBJ2-1	CASSLDTSGGLNEQFF
TRBV5-1	TRBJ2-2	CASSPETGAGELFF
TRBV10-2	TRBJ2-3	CASSAGLAGTTDTQYF